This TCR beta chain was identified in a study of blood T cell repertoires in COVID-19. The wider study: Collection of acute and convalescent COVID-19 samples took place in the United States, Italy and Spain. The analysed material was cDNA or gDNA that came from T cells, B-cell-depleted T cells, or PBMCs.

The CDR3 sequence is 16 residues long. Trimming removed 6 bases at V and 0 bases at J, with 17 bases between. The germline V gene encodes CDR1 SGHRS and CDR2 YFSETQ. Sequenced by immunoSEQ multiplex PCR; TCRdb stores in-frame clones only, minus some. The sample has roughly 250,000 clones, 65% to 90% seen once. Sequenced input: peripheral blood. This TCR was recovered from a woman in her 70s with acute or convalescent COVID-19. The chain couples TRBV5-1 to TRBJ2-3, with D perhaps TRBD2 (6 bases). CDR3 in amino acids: CASNYESGGSTDTQYF. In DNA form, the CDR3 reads TGCGCCAGCAATTATGAGAGCGGAGGGAGCACAGATACGCAGTATTTT.